Shown below are 11 T cell receptor beta chains from a single sample sequenced in a study of cytomegalovirus exposure and HLA in healthy donors. The study ran its PCR with 60 Vbeta and 13 Jbeta primers. Repertoires were generated with immunoSEQ multiplex PCR, while TCRdb's copy carries only in-frame clones and drops some. This repertoire shows some 60,000 clones, about four fifths found once; its top ten account for nearly 4%. Sample: PBMCs. The receptor set was obtained from a woman in her thirties or forties in good health and CMV-seronegative.

This chain uses TRBV6-5 with TRBJ2-7; 9 positions agree with TRBD2. Germline V gives CDR1 MNHEY, CDR2 SVGAGI. This CDR3 has 14 residues. The J segment lost 3 bases and the V segment lost 5 bases, leaving 5 bases of the junction unmatched. Here the CDR3 reads CASSHQAGGYEQYF. The CDR3, as DNA: TGTGCCAGCAGTCATCAAGCGGGAGGCTACGAGCAGTACTTC.

V usage is TRBV7-9 and J usage is TRBJ1-5; 7 bases are a match to TRBD1. Trimming cost V 4 bases and J 3 bases; bases outside gene matches: 3. CDR3 size: 14 residues. Germline loops: CDR1 SEHNR, CDR2 FQNEAQ (reference sequence). This CDR3 reads CASSSGQVNQPQHF. CDR3 DNA sequence: TGTGCCAGCAGCTCCGGACAGGTCAATCAGCCCCAGCATTTT. Together with reference TRBV7-9 and TRBJ1-5, the CDR3 gives the full variable domain: DTGVSQNPRHKITKRGQNVTFRCDPISEHNRLYWYRQTLGQGPEFLTYFQNEAQLEKSRLLSDRFSAERPKGSFSTLEIQRTEQGDSAMYLCASSSGQVNQPQHFGDGTRLSIL.

The chain carries TRBV18 and TRBJ1-1; D not resolved. The length of the CDR3 is 13 residues. V lost 3 bases to trimming and J lost 4 bases, with 9 bases between them. Per the germline V gene, CDR1 is KGHSH and CDR2 is LQKENI. The DNA of the CDR3 is TGTGCCAGCTCACCTTACTCCGGCACTGAAGCTTTCTTT. It encodes CASSPYSGTEAFF.

V usage is TRBV13 and J usage is TRBJ2-7; weak D call: TRBD1 (6 bases). The CDR3 extends over 16 amino acids. V lost 0 bases to trimming and J lost 2 bases, with 14 bases between them. The germline CDR1 and CDR2 sequences are PRHDT and FYEKMQ (reference sequence). CDR3 coding DNA: TGTGCCAGCAGCTTAGGCAGGGGAGAAAGGACCTACGAGCAGTACTTC. Translation: CASSLGRGERTYEQYF. Filled out from reference TRBV13 and TRBJ2-7, the complete variable domain reads AAGVIQSPRHLIKEKRETATLKCYPIPRHDTVYWYQQGPGQDPQFLISFYEKMQSDKGSIPDRFSAQQFSDYHSELNMSSLELGDSALYFCASSLGRGERTYEQYFGPGTRLTVT.

This clone was recorded only once. This chain connects TRBV28 to TRBJ1-3; 10 bases agree with TRBD1. CDR1 and CDR2 (germline): MDHEN, SYDVKM. The junction had 3 bases not matched to a gene; V was cut back by 2 bases and J by 2 bases. The length of the CDR3 is 16 residues. CDR3 bases: TGTGCCAGCAGTTTACCCGGGACAGGGGCTGGAAACACCATATATTTT. Its translation: CASSLPGTGAGNTIYF.

About this clone: Other DNA sequences of this sample code for an identical CDR3. The chain employs TRBV7-6 and TRBJ2-6; 11 nucleotides align to TRBD1. V gave up 4 bases and J gave up 0 bases; unmatched junction bases: 5. The CDR3 has 18 residues. Germline V gives CDR1 SGHVS, CDR2 FNYEAQ. The CDR3 region has the DNA TGTGCCAGCAGCTCCGTGGGACAGGGGGACTCTGGGGCCAACGTCCTGACTTTC. Translated: CASSSVGQGDSGANVLTF.

This clone has only one observation. This sequence joins TRBV27 and TRBJ2-1; 14 bases agree with TRBD2. V shed 9 bases and J 9 bases; nucleotides not matched to a gene: 4. CDR3 size: 13 residues. The germline V gene encodes CDR1 MNHEY and CDR2 SMNVEV (reference sequence). CDR3 amino acids: CASAGLAGGEQFF. Written as DNA, the CDR3 is TGTGCCAGTGCTGGACTAGCGGGGGGTGAGCAGTTCTTC.

This clone was seen a few times. This chain links TRBV7-8 with TRBJ2-7; TRBD2 matches at 11 bases. This CDR3 contains 17 residues. Germline lookup yields CDR1 SGHVS and CDR2 FQNEAQ. With 5 bases clipped from V and 5 bases from J, the junction kept 14 bases outside the gene matches. The CDR3 nucleotides read TGTGCCAGCAGCATGATGACTAGCGGGAAGGTTAGAAACGAGCAGTACTTC. It translates to CASSMMTSGKVRNEQYF.

DNA of the CDR3: TGTGCCAGCAGTCCGACCCCAGGGGGTAGCAATCAGCCCCAGCATTTT. It codes for CASSPTPGGSNQPQHF. The rearrangement links TRBV27 to TRBJ1-5, with 7 positions matching TRBD1. The CDR3 is made up of 16 amino acids. Germline V gives CDR1 MNHEY, CDR2 SMNVEV (reference sequence). Unmatched junction bases numbered 7, after V lost 5 bases and J lost 0 bases.

The V call is TRBV27, the J call TRBJ1-5, with 9 positions matching TRBD1. The CDR3 loop spans 14 amino acids. Germline V CDR1 and CDR2: MNHEY, SMNVEV (reference sequence). V dropped 6 bases and J dropped 7; count of bases not matched to a gene: 7. The CDR3 DNA sequence: TGTGCCAGCAGCCGGACAGGGGTCGTGCAGCCCCAGCATTTT. Its protein is CASSRTGVVQPQHF.

This clone has just a few counts. The gene calls are TRBV11-3 and TRBJ2-1; a possible D gene is TRBD2 (6 bases). Germline loops: CDR1 SGHNT, CDR2 YENEEA. There are 18 residues in the CDR3. Trimming removed 1 base from V and 7 bases from J, with 23 bases in between. The CDR3 DNA reads as TGTGCCAGCAGCTTAGGACCCGAACCCGGGAGAGTTGGTAATGAGCAGTTCTTC. This translates into CASSLGPEPGRVGNEQFF.